A single sample is the source of the 18 T cell receptor beta chains below, sequenced in a study of identical twins. TCRdb fed the 5' RACE reads into MiXCR, producing one record per CDR3 protein. The table has roughly 190,000 distinct CDR3 sequences, about 15% seen once. Another study also made use of these data, one on T cells expressing NK-cell markers.

The sequencing input was CD8+ T cells sorted from blood. The receptors shown here come from a woman under 30 in good health.

This clonotype was detected a few times. CDR3 nucleotide sequence: TGTGCCAGCAGCTTAGGTAGCGGGAGTACGAATGAGCAGTTCTTC. It encodes CASSLGSGSTNEQFF. V usage is TRBV7-7 and J usage is TRBJ2-1; 9 bases agree with TRBD2. The J segment lost 7 bases and the V segment lost 1 base, leaving 5 bases of the junction unmatched. Germline CDR1 is SSHAT and CDR2 is FNYEAQ (reference sequence). The CDR3 is 15 residues long.

The chain joins TRBV3-1 to TRBJ2-3; no reliable D call. The CDR3 runs 15 residues. The germline V and J ends were trimmed by 0 bases and 0 bases, with 7 bases remaining between them. Germline V CDR1 and CDR2: LGHDT, YNNKEL (reference sequence). CDR3 residues: CASSQDLGSTDTQYF. CDR3 in DNA: TGTGCCAGCAGCCAAGATTTGGGTAGCACAGATACGCAGTATTTT.

This clonotype showed up many times. The V call is TRBV4-1, the J call TRBJ2-1; D gene ambiguous. Germline lookup yields CDR1 MGHRA and CDR2 YSYEKL. V dropped 3 bases and J dropped 7 bases, with 7 bases sitting between them. This CDR3 is built from 12 residues. The CDR3 here is CASSHVGNEQFF. The CDR3 coding sequence is TGCGCCAGCAGCCATGTAGGGAATGAGCAGTTCTTC.

In its sample, this clonotype was seen a few times. The chain carries TRBV12-3 or TRBV12-4 and TRBJ2-1, with D possibly TRBD2 on 6 matching bases. V lost 6 bases to trimming and J lost 10 bases, with 13 bases between them. The CDR3 loop spans 12 amino acids. CDR3 residues: CASSPNGGEQFF. DNA for the CDR3: TGTGCCAGCAGCCCTAACGGGGGAGAGCAGTTCTTC.

This clonotype was picked up a small number of times. The chain is built from TRBV20-1 and TRBJ2-4; 12 bases align to TRBD2. The CDR3 runs to 18 residues. Germline-derived CDR1 and CDR2 are DFQATT and SNEGSKA (reference sequence). For the CDR3, the DNA is TGCACCCCGGTCCCTCTAGCGGGAGGGAGTTCGGCCAAAAACATTCAGTACTTC. Its translation is CTPVPLAGGSSAKNIQYF.

This clonotype was seen at least ten times. This chain links TRBV24-1 with TRBJ2-3; D is uncertain. V lost 4 bases, J lost 4 bases, and 5 bases lay in between. Germline V gene lookup returns CDR1 KGHDR and CDR2 SFDVKD. CDR3 length: 12 amino acids. The CDR3 DNA is TGTGCCACCAGTGACGCCTCAGATACGCAGTATTTT. Amino acid sequence: CATSDASDTQYF.

This clonotype appeared a few times. This chain connects TRBV12-3 or TRBV12-4 to TRBJ2-3; 7 nucleotides match TRBD2. This CDR3 is built from 15 residues. V was clipped by 8 bases and J by 1 base; unmatched bases: 9. The DNA of the CDR3 is TGTGCCAGCGATTTCGCCCTAGCGGGCACAGATACGCAGTATTTT. Translating gives CASDFALAGTDTQYF.

This clonotype was found a few times. The genes are TRBV2 and TRBJ1-2; possible D gene TRBD1, 6 bases. Looked up from germline, CDR1 is SNHLY and CDR2 is FYNNEI. There are 15 residues in the CDR3. With 0 bases removed from V and 6 bases from J, the gap between germline ends came to 14 bases. The CDR3 DNA reads as TGTGCCAGCAGTGAAGCGCGGGGGGCTGATGATGGCTACACCTTC. Amino acids: CASSEARGADDGYTF. Drawing the rest from reference TRBV2 and TRBJ1-2, the complete variable domain is EPEVTQTPSHQVTQMGQEVILRCVPISNHLYFYWYRQILGQKVEFLVSFYNNEISEKSEIFDDQFSVERPDGSNFTLKIRSTKLEDSAMYFCASSEARGADDGYTFGSGTRLTVV.

This clonotype was picked up a small number of times. The CDR3 bases are TGTGCCAGCATCCCGGGACCCCGCTCCTACAATGAGCAGTTCTTC. Protein sequence: CASIPGPRSYNEQFF. The chain combines TRBV12-3 or TRBV12-4 with TRBJ2-1, with D perhaps being TRBD1 or TRBD2 (5 bases each). The CDR3 runs 15 residues. The V end lost 7 bases, the J end lost 0 bases, and 13 bases lay between the germline ends.

Only a few counts were recorded for this clonotype. J is TRBJ2-7 and V is TRBV12-3 or TRBV12-4; TRBD1 matches at 9 bases. Trimming removed 5 bases from V and 6 bases from J; junction bases left unmatched: 2. This CDR3 is built from 12 residues. Written as DNA, the CDR3 is TGTGCCAGCAGTGGGGACAGGGTCGAGCAGTACTTC. Encoded protein: CASSGDRVEQYF.

The rearrangement joins TRBV7-9 to TRBJ2-1, with unresolved D. The germline CDR1 and CDR2 sequences are SEHNR and FQNEAQ (reference sequence). The V end lost 6 bases, the J end lost 8 bases, and 17 bases lay between the germline ends. The CDR3 contains 14 residues. CDR3 residues: CASSPLSILDEQFF. DNA for the CDR3: TGTGCCAGCAGTCCCCTTAGCATTCTCGATGAGCAGTTCTTC.

This chain links TRBV20-1 with TRBJ2-2; 7 nucleotides agree with TRBD1. Germline V gives CDR1 DFQATT, CDR2 SNEGSKA (reference sequence). There are 11 residues in the CDR3. The junction had 0 bases not matched to a gene; V was cut back by 5 bases and J by 6 bases. This chain's CDR3 is CSAQGAGELFF. The CDR3, as DNA: TGCAGTGCTCAGGGGGCCGGGGAGCTGTTTTTT.

This clonotype has only a few counts. The chain carries TRBV12-3 or TRBV12-4 and TRBJ1-2; D might be TRBD1 (5 bases). V was cut by 6 bases and J by 6 bases, with 20 bases left in between. The CDR3 has 15 amino acids. This CDR3 is CASSPPPAARDGYTF. CDR3 bases: TGTGCCAGCAGCCCACCACCGGCAGCCAGGGATGGCTACACCTTC.

DNA of the CDR3: TGTGCCAGCAGCTTATTGGTTGGGACTTCAAGCACAGATACGCAGTATTTT. It specifies CASSLLVGTSSTDTQYF. This sequence joins TRBV7-8 and TRBJ2-3; D is possibly TRBD2 (6 bases). The CDR3 contains 17 residues. Germline V gene lookup returns CDR1 SGHVS and CDR2 FQNEAQ. The ends were cut back, 2 bases at V and 0 bases at J, with 15 bases in the middle.

This clonotype came up a few times. The chain has TRBV7-3 and TRBJ2-2, with D unresolved. The CDR3 is made up of 13 amino acids. Germline loops: CDR1 SGHTA, CDR2 FQGTGA. The V end lost 4 bases, the J end lost 8 bases, and 11 bases lay between the germline ends. The CDR3 protein is CASSSDQAGELFF. DNA for the CDR3: TGTGCCAGCAGCTCGGACCAGGCTGGGGAGCTGTTTTTT.

This clonotype was detected a few times. The chain is built from TRBV7-3 and TRBJ1-1; 7 nucleotides align to TRBD1. The germline CDR1 and CDR2 sequences are SGHTA and FQGTGA. This CDR3 has 14 residues. The trim removed 5 bases at V and 4 bases at J, leaving 7 bases unmatched. The CDR3 here is CASSETGVSTEAFF. CDR3 DNA sequence: TGTGCCAGCAGCGAAACAGGGGTGAGCACTGAAGCTTTCTTT.

This clonotype has just one count. The chain carries TRBV10-2 and TRBJ1-6; no reliable D call. CDR1 is WSHSY, CDR2 SAAADI, per germline. The CDR3 is made up of 14 amino acids. V shed 6 bases and J shed 3 bases, with 9 bases lying between them. The DNA of the CDR3 is TGCGCCAGCAGCATCGGGATCTATAATTCACCCCTCCACTTT. Its protein product is CASSIGIYNSPLHF.

As concerns this clonotype: A much larger clone differs from this one at a single base, so this may be a read error. This rearrangement joins TRBV2 to TRBJ2-7; D call uncertain. Trimming stripped 3 bases from V and 2 bases from J, with 5 bases between. CDR1 and CDR2 from the germline V gene are SNHLY and FYNNEI. The CDR3 sequence is 12 residues long. The CDR3 DNA is TGTGCCAGCAGTGACAGCCCCTACGAGCAGTACTTC. Residues: CASSDSPYEQYF. The whole variable domain, remainder taken from reference TRBV2 and TRBJ2-7, is EPEVTQTPSHQVTQMGQEVILRCVPISNHLYFYWYRQILGQKVEFLVSFYNNEISEKSEIFDDQFSVERPDGSNFTLKIRSTKLEDSAMYFCASSDSPYEQYFGPGTRLTVT.